The 20 T cell receptor beta chains reported below all come from one sample, sequenced in a study of blood T cell repertoires in COVID-19. Clones were read by immunoSEQ multiplex PCR, and TCRdb kept only the in-frame ones, dropping some. This sample yields 150,000 to 180,000 clones, of which about 85% are seen a single time; 0.63% belongs to the top ten. Sequences were obtained from peripheral blood. The source is a man between 60 and 75 years old with COVID-19, enrolled during active disease.

In the case of this clone: Different DNA sequences within this sample yield the same CDR3. The gene calls are TRBV5-6 and TRBJ1-2, with 7 bases that match TRBD1. This CDR3 has 14 amino acids. Germline lookup yields CDR1 SGHDT and CDR2 YYEEEE. V dropped 0 bases and J dropped 5; count of bases not matched to a gene: 4. This chain's CDR3 is CASSLGQGSYGYTF. In DNA, the CDR3 is TGTGCCAGCAGCTTGGGACAGGGAAGTTATGGCTACACCTTC.

The gene calls are TRBV3-1 (or the pseudogene TRBV3-2) and TRBJ1-4; maybe TRBD1 (5 bases). Germline CDR1 reads LGHDT; CDR2 reads YNNKEL (reference sequence). Trimming took off 4 bases at V and 3 bases at J, with 9 bases between the two ends. There are 14 residues in the CDR3. The CDR3 DNA reads TGTGCCAGCAGCCGGGGGGGGGCTAATGAAAAACTGTTTTTT. It codes for CASSRGGANEKLFF.

This chain uses TRBV11-2 with TRBJ1-5; D call uncertain. The V end lost 1 base, the J end lost 4 bases, and 5 bases lay between the germline ends. The CDR3 length is 13 residues. Germline values: CDR1 SGHAT, CDR2 FQNNGV. CDR3 in amino acids: CASSLATNQPQHF. In nucleotides, the CDR3 is TGTGCCAGCAGCTTAGCTACGAATCAGCCCCAGCATTTT.

The J gene is TRBJ2-7, the V gene TRBV6-5, with 8 positions matching TRBD1. Germline CDR1 and CDR2: MNHEY and SVGAGI. J was trimmed by 2 bases and V by 7 bases; bases with no gene match: 7. The CDR3 is made up of 14 amino acids. CDR3 amino acids: CASKEGRGPYEQYF. The CDR3 nucleotides read TGTGCCAGCAAAGAAGGCAGGGGGCCCTACGAGCAGTACTTC.

CDR3 coding DNA: TGTGCCAGCACAAACTCTGGGGCCAACGTCCTGACTTTC. This codes for CASTNSGANVLTF. This rearrangement joins TRBV12-3 or TRBV12-4 to TRBJ2-6; D unclear. The CDR3 loop spans 13 amino acids. The germline V and J ends were trimmed by 7 bases and 0 bases, with 4 bases remaining between them.

V is TRBV7-2 and J is TRBJ1-3, with D possibly being TRBD1 (6 bases). Germline CDR1 SGHTA, CDR2 FQGNSA. The V end lost 5 bases, the J end lost 2 bases, and 16 bases lay between the germline ends. The CDR3 length is 16 residues. This chain's CDR3 is CASSLHREKAGNTIYF. The CDR3 DNA sequence: TGTGCCAGCAGCCTGCACAGGGAGAAAGCTGGAAACACCATATATTTT.

The chain employs TRBV7-8 and TRBJ1-6; D not resolved. The CDR3 is 14 amino acids. Germline CDR1 is SGHVS and CDR2 is FQNEAQ. V was shortened by 3 bases and J by 6 bases, with 9 bases between the two germline ends. The DNA for the CDR3 is TGTGCCAGCAGCTTGGTAGAGCCTAATTCACCCCTCCACTTT. It encodes CASSLVEPNSPLHF.

V usage is TRBV2 and J usage is TRBJ1-6; D possibly corresponds to TRBD1 (6 bases). Germline-derived CDR1 and CDR2 are SNHLY and FYNNEI. Trimming removed 4 bases at V and 7 bases at J, with 14 bases between. This CDR3 is 15 amino acids long. This CDR3 reads CASSGGHSQNSPLHF. CDR3 DNA sequence: TGTGCCAGCAGTGGGGGACACAGCCAGAATTCACCCCTCCACTTT. Looking up the rest from reference TRBV2 and TRBJ1-6 gives the full variable domain: EPEVTQTPSHQVTQMGQEVILRCVPISNHLYFYWYRQILGQKVEFLVSFYNNEISEKSEIFDDQFSVERPDGSNFTLKIRSTKLEDSAMYFCASSGGHSQNSPLHFGNGTRLTVT.

This clone was detected once. V gene TRBV28 combines with J gene TRBJ1-2; D not resolved. The germline V and J ends were trimmed by 6 bases and 5 bases, with 19 bases remaining between them. The CDR3 spans 15 residues. Germline loops: CDR1 MDHEN, CDR2 SYDVKM. CDR3 sequence reads: CASSTQPGIRYGYTF. The CDR3 region has the DNA TGTGCCAGCAGCACTCAGCCGGGGATACGATATGGCTACACCTTC.

The V call is TRBV4-2, the J call TRBJ1-5; 7 bases agree with TRBD1. CDR1 is LGHNA and CDR2 is YNFKEQ in the germline V gene. J lost 3 bases, V lost 0 bases, and 11 bases had no gene match. There are 18 residues in the CDR3. CDR3 sequence (DNA): TGTGCCAGCAGCCAAGATTCGGCAGGGACAGCAATCAATCAGCCCCAGCATTTT. It encodes CASSQDSAGTAINQPQHF.

V gene TRBV7-6 combines with J gene TRBJ2-3, with TRBD2 matching over 14 bases. Germline CDR1 is SGHVS and CDR2 is FNYEAQ. The J segment lost 5 bases and the V segment lost 5 bases, leaving 9 bases of the junction unmatched. This CDR3 comprises 17 residues. Here the CDR3 reads CASSREGLAGVGDTQYF. CDR3 bases: TGTGCCAGCAGCAGAGAGGGACTAGCGGGGGTTGGAGATACGCAGTATTTT.

This chain links TRBV28 with TRBJ1-5, with a possible D match to TRBD1 (6 bases). Germline CDR1 reads MDHEN; CDR2 reads SYDVKM. The CDR3 consists of 17 residues. V shed 5 bases and J shed 0 bases, with 17 bases lying between them. DNA for the CDR3: TGTGCCAGCAGTGCCTCCAAGGGACACATTAGCAATCAGCCCCAGCATTTT. It yields the protein CASSASKGHISNQPQHF.

This clone showed up just once. V gene TRBV19 combines with J gene TRBJ2-5; no clear D gene. The length of the CDR3 is 13 residues. Trimming took off 0 bases at V and 9 bases at J, with 11 bases between the two ends. The germline V gene has CDR1 LNHDA and CDR2 SQIVND (reference sequence). CDR3 loop: CASSIDYGRAQYF. CDR3 coding DNA: TGTGCCAGTAGTATAGATTACGGTCGGGCCCAGTACTTC.

V usage is TRBV28 and J usage is TRBJ2-1; 11 bases align to TRBD1. Germline trimming cut 6 bases from V and 7 bases from J; bases unmatched to any gene: 5. Germline CDR1 and CDR2: MDHEN and SYDVKM. The CDR3 length is 14 residues. The CDR3 DNA sequence: TGTGCCAGCAGAATGGACAGGGGGCGGAATGAGCAGTTCTTC. Encoded protein: CASRMDRGRNEQFF.

The chain recombines TRBV10-2 with TRBJ1-1; 7 bases match TRBD1. After removal of 5 bases from V and 4 bases from J, the junction contained 4 bases not matched to a gene. The CDR3 is 13 residues long. CDR1 is WSHSY and CDR2 is SAAADI in the germline V gene. CDR3 sequence: CASSLSGGTEAFF. The CDR3 nucleotides read TGCGCCAGCAGTCTCTCAGGGGGCACTGAAGCTTTCTTT.

The chain uses TRBV29-1 and TRBJ1-1; 8 bases line up with TRBD1. Germline V gives CDR1 SQVTM, CDR2 ANQGSEA. This CDR3 spans 15 amino acids. V trimming: 3 bases; J trimming: 7 bases; junction bases outside the gene matches: 13. DNA for the CDR3: TGCAGCGTTGAGGCCCAGACAGGGGCGCTAGGTGAAGCTTTCTTT. It codes for CSVEAQTGALGEAFF.

The chain couples TRBV5-1 to TRBJ1-4, with TRBD1 matching over 9 bases. V trimming: 4 bases; J trimming: 7 bases; junction bases outside the gene matches: 8. Germline values: CDR1 SGHRS, CDR2 YFSETQ. The CDR3 is made up of 15 amino acids. The CDR3 reads CASSRGTGQGEKLFF. CDR3 DNA: TGCGCCAGCAGCCGCGGGACAGGGCAAGGTGAAAAACTGTTTTTT.

This chain joins TRBV6-5 and TRBJ1-2; 7 positions match TRBD1. V shed 8 bases, J shed 10 bases, and the junction held 19 bases outside the gene matches. The length of the CDR3 is 15 residues. The germline gives CDR1 MNHEY, CDR2 SVGAGI. The CDR3 loop is CASARGATGDKAYTF. For the CDR3, the DNA is TGTGCCAGCGCTAGGGGCGCAACAGGGGACAAGGCCTACACCTTC.

The chain has TRBV6-1 and TRBJ1-1; D not certain. Germline V CDR1 and CDR2: MNHNS, SASEGT. This CDR3 is built from 16 residues. V was clipped by 0 bases and J by 0 bases, with 11 bases between them. The CDR3, as DNA: TGTGCCAGCAGTGAAGCCCACAGCAGAATGAACACTGAAGCTTTCTTT. This encodes CASSEAHSRMNTEAFF.

This clone was detected a few times. The chain recombines TRBV5-4 with TRBJ2-5; 13 nucleotides line up with TRBD2. Germline V gene lookup returns CDR1 SGHNT and CDR2 YYREEE (reference sequence). The CDR3 length is 15 residues. V dropped 4 bases and J dropped 3; count of bases not matched to a gene: 3. The CDR3 protein is CASSGTSGTKETQYF. The CDR3 bases are TGTGCCAGCAGCGGGACTAGCGGGACAAAAGAGACCCAGTACTTC.